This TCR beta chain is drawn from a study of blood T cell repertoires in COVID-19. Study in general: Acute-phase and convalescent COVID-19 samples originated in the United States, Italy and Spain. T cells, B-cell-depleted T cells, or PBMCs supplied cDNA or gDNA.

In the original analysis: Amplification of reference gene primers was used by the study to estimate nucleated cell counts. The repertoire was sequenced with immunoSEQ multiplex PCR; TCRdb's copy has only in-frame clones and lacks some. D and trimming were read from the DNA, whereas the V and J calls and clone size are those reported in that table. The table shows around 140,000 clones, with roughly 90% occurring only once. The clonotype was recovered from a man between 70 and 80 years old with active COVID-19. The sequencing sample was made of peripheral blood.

CDR3 sequence (DNA): TGCGCCAGCAGCGAACGACTAGCGGGAGGGCCGAATGAGCAGTTCTTC. Translating gives CASSERLAGGPNEQFF. The chain is built from TRBV5-1 and TRBJ2-1, with 14 positions matching TRBD2. CDR3 length equals 16 residues. V lost 4 bases, J lost 7 bases, and 7 bases stayed unmatched. From germline, CDR1 is SGHRS and CDR2 YFSETQ.